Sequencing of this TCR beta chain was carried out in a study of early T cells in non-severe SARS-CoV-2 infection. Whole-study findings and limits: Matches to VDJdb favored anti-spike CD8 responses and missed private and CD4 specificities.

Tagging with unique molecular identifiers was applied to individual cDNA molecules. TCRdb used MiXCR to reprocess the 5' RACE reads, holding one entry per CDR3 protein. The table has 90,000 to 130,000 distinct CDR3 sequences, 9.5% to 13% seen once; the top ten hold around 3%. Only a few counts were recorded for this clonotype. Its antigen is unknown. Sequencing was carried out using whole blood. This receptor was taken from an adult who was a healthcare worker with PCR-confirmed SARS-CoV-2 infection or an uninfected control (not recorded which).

This CDR3 is CASSLDLGTSGVNEQFF. As DNA, the CDR3 is TGTGCCAGCAGCTTAGATCTAGGGACTAGCGGGGTCAATGAGCAGTTCTTC. The chain is built from TRBV11-2 and TRBJ2-1; 13 bases line up with TRBD2. CDR3 size: 17 residues. V lost 0 bases and J lost 6; bases outside the gene matches: 5. Germline V lookup: CDR1 SGHAT, CDR2 FQNNGV.